This section outlines one T cell receptor beta chain sequence together with its context. V gave up 3 bases and J gave up 5 bases; unmatched junction bases: 8. The CDR3 length is 15 residues. CDR1 is MDHEN and CDR2 is SYDVKM in the germline V gene. This sample is part of a study of blood T cell repertoires in COVID-19. Background on the study: Acute-phase and convalescent COVID-19 samples originated in the United States, Italy and Spain. PBMCs, B-cell-depleted T cells, or T cells provided the cDNA or gDNA that made up the material.

Original processing notes: Reference gene primer amplification in the assay estimated nucleated cell counts. Some clones are missing from TCRdb's copy, which holds only in-frame ones; the method was immunoSEQ multiplex PCR. That table is the source of V, J and clone size, and D and trimming were worked out from the DNA. The table records 150,000 to 200,000 clones, 70% to 90% of them present only once. The TCR originated in a human donor in a cohort sampled during active COVID-19. Sequencing used peripheral blood. V and J are TRBV28 and TRBJ2-5; 8 nucleotides line up with TRBD1. CDR3 loop: CASSFGRTGYETQYF. Here the CDR3 DNA reads TGTGCCAGCAGTTTTGGGCGGACAGGGTACGAGACCCAGTACTTC.